This TCR beta chain came from a study of CD8 T cells in ankylosing spondylitis. Study results and limitations: Disease-associated clones were reportedly significantly overrepresented in matched ankylosing spondylitis synovial fluid.

On this clonotype: Antigen: not known.

TCRdb redid the calling of the 5' RACE reads with MiXCR, one entry per CDR3 protein. The sample records about 150,000 distinct CDR3 sequences, 30% to 35% being singletons. This clonotype originated in a male donor with ankylosing spondylitis. Sequencing was performed on synovial fluid, either unsorted or a sorted T cell fraction (not recorded which).

The CDR3, as DNA: TGCGCCAGCAGCTATCGACAGGACACCGGGGAGCTGTTTTTT. This codes for CASSYRQDTGELFF. The rearrangement links TRBV5-1 to TRBJ2-2, with D possibly TRBD1 on 6 matching bases. CDR1 is SGHRS, CDR2 YFSETQ, per germline. This CDR3 has 14 residues. V lost 3 bases and J lost 3, with 9 bases in between.